This TCR beta chain appears in the sequencing data of a study of PD-L1 blockade in urothelial cancer. Study at large: Analyses were performed on blood at 3 weeks after treatment start (the second dose) and at 6 weeks. Blood samples had a median of 141,255 T cells. Study-wide results and limits: Pretreatment peripheral blood TCR clonality that fell below the median predicted better survival among the patients studied.

Assay: immunoSEQ multiplex PCR; the TCRdb copy retains only in-frame clones and omits some. The sample has 100,000 to 150,000 clones; roughly 83% are singletons. Time point indicated: pretreatment peripheral blood. Each patient supplied 1 to 8 pretreatment and on-treatment samples. Trimming at V came to 4 bases and at J to 6 bases, leaving 5 bases not matched to a gene. This CDR3 region has 14 residues. Germline assignment: CDR1 SGHDN and CDR2 FVKESK. Concerning this clone itself: What it binds is not known.

This TCR was recovered from a middle-aged man with urothelial cancer. The sample was PBMCs, taken around atezolizumab (anti-PD-L1) treatment. The chain couples TRBV14 to TRBJ2-7, with TRBD1 identical over 11 bases. CDR3 bases: TGTGCCAGCAGCCGTGGGACAGGGGGGTTCGAGCAGTACTTC. Its translation: CASSRGTGGFEQYF.